A single sample is the source of the 8 T cell receptor beta chains below, sequenced in a study of post-analysis software for immune sequencing data. General study findings and limits: Patients had higher frequencies than controls of about 5 TRBV segments, including TRBV5-6, TRBV5-1 and TRBV20-1.

These receptors are not linked to any known antigen. Included in the TCR beta cDNA libraries were unique molecular identifiers. From the PCR reads, TCRdb called clonotypes with MiXCR, one entry per CDR3 protein. The sample lists 650,000 to 850,000 distinct CDR3 sequences, roughly 58% occurring once. Sequenced: blood. All receptors derive from a girl aged 5 to 17 with multiple sclerosis.

This clonotype showed up just once. Compared with germline, one end of the junction differs, possibly owing to a read error. This rearrangement joins TRBV29-1 to TRBJ2-1; maybe TRBD1 (6 bases). The CDR3 is 14 residues long. Germline V gene data show CDR1 as SQVTM and CDR2 as ANQGSEA. The CDR3 protein is CSVDQGLVYTEQFF. The DNA for the CDR3 is TGCAGCGTTGACCAGGGGTTGGTCTACACTGAGCAGTTCTTC.

The gene calls are TRBV5-1 and TRBJ1-1; 10 positions match TRBD1. The CDR3 length is 16 residues. Germline-derived CDR1 and CDR2 are SGHRS and YFSETQ. Trimming at V came to 6 bases and at J to 1 base, leaving 9 bases not matched to a gene. The DNA of the CDR3 is TGCGCCAGCAAGCTAGGGACAGGGGCCCAGAACACTGAAGCTTTCTTT. Encoded protein: CASKLGTGAQNTEAFF.

The chain joins TRBV7-2 to TRBJ2-3; 11 bases are shared with TRBD2. The CDR3 extends over 17 amino acids. The V and J ends lost 6 bases and 10 bases, in that order; junction bases with no gene match: 18. In germline, CDR1 is SGHTA, CDR2 FQGNSA. CDR3 loop: CASSSPRGGVAGGPQYF. The CDR3 DNA is TGTGCCAGCAGTTCCCCGAGAGGGGGAGTAGCGGGAGGGCCGCAGTATTTT.

This clonotype came up a few times. The chain has TRBV12-3 or TRBV12-4 and TRBJ2-3, with 7 positions matching TRBD2. The CDR3 has 14 residues. Trimming removed 8 bases from V and 0 bases from J; junction bases left unmatched: 5. CDR3 bases: TGTGCCAGCCTTGCTAGCGGTAGCACAGATACGCAGTATTTT. It yields the protein CASLASGSTDTQYF.

The chain uses TRBV7-2 and TRBJ2-2; the D is unclear. CDR1 is SGHTA and CDR2 is FQGNSA in the germline V gene. The CDR3 totals 12 residues. V lost 1 base and J 6 bases, leaving 3 bases between the germline ends. Written as DNA, the CDR3 is TGTGCCAGCAGCTTAGATGCCGGGGAGCTGTTTTTT. This gives the protein CASSLDAGELFF.

This chain connects TRBV12-3 or TRBV12-4 to TRBJ1-4; D call uncertain. Deletions cut 6 bases from V and 4 bases from J, with 9 bases between. CDR3 length: 13 amino acids. CDR3 nucleotide sequence: TGTGCCAGCAGAGGCCCTGTTAATGAAAAACTGTTTTTT. Protein sequence: CASRGPVNEKLFF.

The J gene is TRBJ2-1, the V gene TRBV7-2; TRBD2 aligns across 9 bases. The CDR3 has 15 amino acids. CDR1 is SGHTA, CDR2 FQGNSA, per germline. Trimming took 3 bases from V and 8 from J; bases not matched to a gene: 8. CDR3 protein: CASSFSGGRVDEQFF. The DNA for the CDR3 is TGTGCCAGCAGCTTTAGCGGGGGCCGGGTGGATGAGCAGTTCTTC.

The CDR3 spells CASSLTGDPPRAFF. CDR3 bases: TGTGCCAGCAGCCTTACTGGGGACCCTCCCCGCGCTTTCTTT. This chain connects TRBV9 to TRBJ1-1; perhaps TRBD1 as D (5 bases). This CDR3 has 14 residues. Germline V gene data show CDR1 as SGDLS and CDR2 as YYNGEE. The V end lost 4 bases, the J end lost 11 bases, and 21 bases lay between the germline ends.